The subject of this entry is one T cell receptor beta chain. Its antigen is not identified. The source of the sample is a study of T cell responses to AZD1222 COVID-19 vaccine. The assay was immunoSEQ multiplex PCR, and TCRdb's table has in-frame clones only and misses some. The sample includes roughly 170,000 clones, about 86% of them seen just once. Findings and limits, study-wide: The span of vaccine-associated CD4 TCRs extended across spike, with dominance at 160-218 and 743-854. Nearly half of the spike-specific TCRs reportedly recognize variant regions that carry no mutations. Just a handful of people given AZD1222 tested seropositive at baseline.

The CDR3 has 12 amino acids. Germline V gene lookup returns CDR1 SQVTM and CDR2 ANQGSEA. V was cut by 0 bases and J by 2 bases, with 5 bases left in between. Sequencing was performed on peripheral blood, taken on day 0 of AZD1222 vaccination. This clonotype was sampled from an adult in good health. The V and J genes are TRBV29-1 and TRBJ2-7; no clear D gene. The CDR3 reads CSVEDGTYEQYF. The CDR3 bases are TGCAGCGTTGAAGACGGAACCTACGAGCAGTACTTC.